This T cell receptor (beta chain) was found in a study of neurological immune-mediated disorders. The V end was cut by 5 bases, the J end by 4 bases, with 15 bases between. CDR1 SGHRS and CDR2 YFSETQ come from the germline V gene. The CDR3 length is 14 residues. Each CDR3 protein is one row after TCRdb ran MiXCR on the 5' RACE reads. Here the sample spans approximately 87,000 distinct CDR3 sequences, approximately 14% being singletons. This clonotype was observed many times. The sequence was obtained from a woman between 50 and 59 years old in good health. The rearrangement joins TRBV5-1 to TRBJ1-1; tentatively, D is TRBD1 (5 bases). The sample comprised PBMCs. The DNA of the CDR3 is TGCGCCAGCAGTTCGGGGGAAGGCTTCACTGAAGCTTTCTTT. Translation: CASSSGEGFTEAFF.